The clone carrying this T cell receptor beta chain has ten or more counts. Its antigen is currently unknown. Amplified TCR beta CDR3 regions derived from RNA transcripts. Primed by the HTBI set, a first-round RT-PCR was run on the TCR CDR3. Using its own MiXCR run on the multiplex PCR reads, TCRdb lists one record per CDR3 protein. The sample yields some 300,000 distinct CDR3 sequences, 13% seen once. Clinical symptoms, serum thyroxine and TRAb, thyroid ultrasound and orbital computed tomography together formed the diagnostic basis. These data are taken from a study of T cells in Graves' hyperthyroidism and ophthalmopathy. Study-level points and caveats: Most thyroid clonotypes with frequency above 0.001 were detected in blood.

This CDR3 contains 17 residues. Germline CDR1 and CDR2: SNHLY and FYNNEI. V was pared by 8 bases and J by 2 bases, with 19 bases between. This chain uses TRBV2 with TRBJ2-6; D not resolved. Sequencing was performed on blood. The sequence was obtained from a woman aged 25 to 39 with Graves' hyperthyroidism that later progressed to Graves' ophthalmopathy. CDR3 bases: TGTGCCAGCTCCCGAAATTCAGGCGTTGCTGGGGCCAACGTCCTGACTTTC. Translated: CASSRNSGVAGANVLTF.